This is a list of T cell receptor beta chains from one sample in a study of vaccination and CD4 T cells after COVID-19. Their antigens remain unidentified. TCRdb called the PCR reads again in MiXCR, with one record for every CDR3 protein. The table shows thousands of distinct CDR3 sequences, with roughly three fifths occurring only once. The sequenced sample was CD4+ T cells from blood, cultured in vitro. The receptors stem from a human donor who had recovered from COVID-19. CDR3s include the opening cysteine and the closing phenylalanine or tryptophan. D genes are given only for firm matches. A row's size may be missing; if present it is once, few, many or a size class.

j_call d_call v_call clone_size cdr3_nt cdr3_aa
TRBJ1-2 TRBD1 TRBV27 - TGTGCCAGAAGAAGACAGGGCGCCTTC CARRRQGAF
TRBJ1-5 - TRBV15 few TGTGCCACCAGCAGAGACAGGGGAGCCGAGCAGCCCCAGCATTTT CATSRDRGAEQPQHF
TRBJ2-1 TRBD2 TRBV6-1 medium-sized TGTGCCAACTCAAGGGGTAGCGGGAGGGAGGGCATTTACAATGAGCAGTTCTTC CANSRGSGREGIYNEQFF
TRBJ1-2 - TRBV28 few TGTGCCAGCAGTTCCCAAGGGTTAGAGAACTATGGCTACACCTTC CASSSQGLENYGYTF
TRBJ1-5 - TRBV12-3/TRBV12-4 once TGTGCCAGCAGTGTCAGTGGGCCCCAGCATTTT CASSVSGPQHF
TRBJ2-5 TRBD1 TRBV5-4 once TGTGCCAGCAGCTTTCAGGACAGGGGGCCTCAAGAGACCCAGTACTTC CASSFQDRGPQETQYF
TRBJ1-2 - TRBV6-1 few TGTGCCAGCAGCAGTAATCAGGCGGGGGATGGCTACACCTTC CASSSNQAGDGYTF
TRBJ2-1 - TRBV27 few TGTGCCAGCAGTTTGTTCCGGGAGATAGGTAATGAGCAGTTCTTC CASSLFREIGNEQFF
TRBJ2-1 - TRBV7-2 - TGTGCCAGCAGCTTAGACGATGGGGCTAGCAATGAGCAGTTCTTC CASSLDDGASNEQFF
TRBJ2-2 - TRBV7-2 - TGTGCCAGCAGCTTAAATACGAACACCGGGGAGCTGTTTTTT CASSLNTNTGELFF
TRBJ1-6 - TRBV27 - TGTGCCAGCAGTTTATCGGGCCGAGGCTCACCCCTCCACTTT CASSLSGRGSPLHF
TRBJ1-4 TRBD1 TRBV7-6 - TGTGCCAGCAGCCTCAGGGGGCGCGGTGAAAAACTGTTTTTT CASSLRGRGEKLFF
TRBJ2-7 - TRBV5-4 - TGTGCCAGCAGCTTGGAGGCAGGGGAACCCTACGAGCAGTACTTC CASSLEAGEPYEQYF
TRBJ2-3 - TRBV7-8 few TGTGCCAGCAGCTTAGGGGCGGGGACTGGCACAGATACGCAGTATTTT CASSLGAGTGTDTQYF
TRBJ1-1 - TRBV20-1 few TGCAGTGCTCCAGATCCCTGGACCATGAACACTGAAGCTTTCTTT CSAPDPWTMNTEAFF
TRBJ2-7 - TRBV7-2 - TGTGCCAGCAGCTTTCCACCGGGAACCTCCTACGAGCAGTACTTC CASSFPPGTSYEQYF